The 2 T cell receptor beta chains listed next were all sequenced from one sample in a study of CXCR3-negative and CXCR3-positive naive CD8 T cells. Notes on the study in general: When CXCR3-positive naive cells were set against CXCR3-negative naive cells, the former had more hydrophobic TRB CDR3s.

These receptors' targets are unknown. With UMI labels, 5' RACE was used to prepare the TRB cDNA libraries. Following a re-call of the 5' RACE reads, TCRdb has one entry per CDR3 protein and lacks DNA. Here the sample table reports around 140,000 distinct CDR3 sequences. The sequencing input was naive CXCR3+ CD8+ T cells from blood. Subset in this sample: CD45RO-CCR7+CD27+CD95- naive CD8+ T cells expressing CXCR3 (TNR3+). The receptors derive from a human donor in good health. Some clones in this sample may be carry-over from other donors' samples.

CDR3 sequence: CASSYSLLAGGSSYNEQFF. The chain uses TRBV6-6 and TRBJ2-1; TCRdb gives TRBD2 as the D gene, but with no DNA this cannot be confirmed. CDR3 length equals 19 residues. Per the germline V gene, CDR1 is MNHNY and CDR2 is SVGAGI (reference sequence).

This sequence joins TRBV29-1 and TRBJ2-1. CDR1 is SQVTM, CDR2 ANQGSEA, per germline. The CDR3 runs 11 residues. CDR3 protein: CSGGVSYEQFF.